These 17 T cell receptor beta chains originate from one sample sequenced in a study of T cells in Graves' hyperthyroidism and ophthalmopathy. RNA transcripts provided the source from which TCR beta CDR3 regions were amplified. With the HTBI primer set, the TCR CDR3 went through a first round of RT-PCR. TCRdb re-called the multiplex PCR reads through MiXCR, storing one row per CDR3 protein. The sample comprises under 400,000 distinct CDR3 sequences, roughly 23% of which are singletons, and around half rests with the top ten. Source material: blood. The source is a woman aged 50 to 65 with Graves' hyperthyroidism.

There are many counts of this clonotype. The V call is TRBV27, the J call TRBJ2-1; the match to TRBD2 covers 12 bases. Germline-derived CDR1 and CDR2 are MNHEY and SMNVEV (reference sequence). The CDR3 consists of 15 residues. V lost 3 bases to trimming and J lost 8 bases; unmatched junction nucleotides: 5. CDR3 sequence: CASSFLLAGGYEQFF. The DNA for the CDR3 is TGTGCCAGCAGTTTTTTACTAGCGGGAGGATATGAGCAGTTCTTC.

Concerning this clonotype: One junction end does not reproduce the germline sequence, and a read error may be involved. V usage is TRBV7-2 and J usage is TRBJ2-5; 7 bases align to TRBD2. This CDR3 spans 13 amino acids. Germline CDR1 is SGHTA and CDR2 is FQGNSA. Here the CDR3 reads CASSERDGGTRYF. The DNA of the CDR3 is TGTGCCAGCAGCGAGAGAGACGGGGGGACCCGGTACTTC.

This chain uses TRBV20-1 with TRBJ2-7; TRBD2 matches 12 bases. Germline-derived CDR1 and CDR2 are DFQATT and SNEGSKA (reference sequence). Germline trimming cut 3 bases from V and 3 bases from J; bases unmatched to any gene: 9. This CDR3 is 16 amino acids long. The CDR3 region is CSASALGLAGSYEQYF. DNA for the CDR3: TGCAGTGCTAGCGCCCTCGGACTAGCGGGGAGCTACGAGCAGTACTTC.

In this sample, this clonotype turned up a few times. V is TRBV5-8 and J is TRBJ2-7; no reliable D call. The CDR3 spans 15 residues. Germline V gene lookup returns CDR1 SGHTS and CDR2 YDEGEE. The V gene lost 4 bases and the J gene lost 3 bases, with 17 bases spanning the gap. For the CDR3, the DNA is TGTGCCAGCAGCCCCGGCCTATCTTCCCGCTACGAGCAGTACTTC. Translation gives CASSPGLSSRYEQYF.

This clonotype was counted at least ten times. The V gene is TRBV20-1, the J gene TRBJ2-1, with D tentatively TRBD1 or TRBD2 (6 bases each). CDR3 length: 14 residues. CDR1 is DFQATT and CDR2 is SNEGSKA in the germline V gene (reference sequence). Trimming took 7 bases from V and 2 from J, leaving 15 bases between them. Written as DNA, the CDR3 is TGCAGTGTAAGGGGCGGGGACACCTACAATGAGCAGTTCTTC. Amino acid sequence: CSVRGGDTYNEQFF.

This sequence joins TRBV12-3 or TRBV12-4 and TRBJ1-4, with a tentative D call TRBD1 (6 bases). V lost 0 bases to trimming and J lost 5 bases, with 13 bases between them. The CDR3 covers 16 residues. The CDR3 coding sequence is TGTGCCAGCAGTTTAGCGGGGGCAGGTCCCAATGAAAAACTGTTTTTT. Protein: CASSLAGAGPNEKLFF.

This clonotype was counted between two and nine times. The V gene is TRBV4-1, the J gene TRBJ2-5; D is ambiguous. The ends were cut back, 0 bases at V and 0 bases at J, with 8 bases in the middle. The germline V gene has CDR1 MGHRA and CDR2 YSYEKL. The CDR3 spans 15 residues. DNA of the CDR3: TGCGCCAGCAGCCAAGATCCCCTAAACCAAGAGACCCAGTACTTC. Protein product: CASSQDPLNQETQYF.

This clonotype was recorded at least ten times. This rearrangement joins TRBV5-1 to TRBJ1-2; D is undetermined. V was clipped by 4 bases and J by 2 bases, with 9 bases between them. The CDR3 spans 13 residues. Germline V gene sequence: CDR1 SGHRS, CDR2 YFSETQ. The CDR3 nucleotides read TGCGCCAGCAGCGACGAGCCCAACTATGGCTACACCTTC. Its translation is CASSDEPNYGYTF. The full variable domain, completed using reference TRBV5-1 and TRBJ1-2, is KAGVTQTPRYLIKTRGQQVTLSCSPISGHRSVSWYQQTPGQGLQFLFEYFSETQRNKGNFPGRFSGRQFSNSRSEMNVSTLELGDSALYLCASSDEPNYGYTFGSGTRLTVV.

The chain carries TRBV6-2 or TRBV6-3 and TRBJ2-3; D not resolved. Per germline, CDR1 MNHEY and CDR2 SVGEGT. Trimming took off 8 bases at V and 3 bases at J, with 18 bases between the two ends. This CDR3 is built from 15 residues. The CDR3 spells CASHPKSDLTDTQYF. The DNA for the CDR3 is TGTGCCAGCCACCCGAAGAGCGACTTAACAGATACGCAGTATTTT.

This clonotype came up many times. V and J are TRBV6-1 and TRBJ2-2; TRBD1 matches 9 bases. Germline values: CDR1 MNHNS, CDR2 SASEGT. The CDR3 runs 15 residues. Germline trimming cut 7 bases from V and 6 bases from J; bases unmatched to any gene: 9. The CDR3 nucleotides are TGTGCCAGCAACGTGGGACAGGGTCTATCCGGGGAGCTGTTTTTT. It is translated as CASNVGQGLSGELFF.

This clonotype was counted many times. J is TRBJ2-1 and V is TRBV18; D possibly corresponds to TRBD2 (5 bases). V was clipped by 4 bases and J by 2 bases, with 15 bases between them. Germline V gives CDR1 KGHSH, CDR2 LQKENI. This CDR3 spans 16 amino acids. In DNA form, the CDR3 reads TGTGCCAGCTCACGCGACTACGCCCTAACCTACAATGAGCAGTTCTTC. This codes for CASSRDYALTYNEQFF.

The chain has TRBV6-1 and TRBJ2-1; D unclear. Trimming cost V 6 bases and J 6 bases, with 18 bases left between them. The CDR3 is 15 amino acids. CDR1 and CDR2 from the germline V gene are MNHNS and SASEGT. The CDR3: CASRLNRARGNEQFF. CDR3 bases: TGTGCCAGCAGACTAAACCGGGCACGTGGCAATGAGCAGTTCTTC.

This clonotype has ten or more counts. The gene calls are TRBV5-1 and TRBJ2-2; 8 bases are shared with TRBD1. There are 16 residues in the CDR3. Germline CDR1 is SGHRS and CDR2 is YFSETQ. The V and J ends lost 3 bases and 1 base, in that order; junction bases with no gene match: 5. The CDR3 here is CASSWGDRQNTGELFF. The CDR3, as DNA: TGCGCCAGCAGCTGGGGGGACAGGCAGAACACCGGGGAGCTGTTTTTT.

In this sample, this clonotype turned up many times. The chain employs TRBV20-1 and TRBJ2-7; D is perhaps TRBD2 (6 bases). There are 15 residues in the CDR3. Between the trimmed V and J ends, which lost 0 bases and 2 bases, there was a span of 14 bases. Per germline, CDR1 DFQATT and CDR2 SNEGSKA (reference sequence). In DNA form, the CDR3 reads TGCAGTGCTAGAGACGCCCGGACTAACACCTACGAGCAGTACTTC. It translates to CSARDARTNTYEQYF.

This clonotype was picked up many times. CDR3 sequence (DNA): TGTGCCAGCTCACATGGCCCCGGGGAGCTGTTTTTT. As protein: CASSHGPGELFF. The genes are TRBV18 and TRBJ2-2; D uncertain. CDR3 length equals 12 residues. V gave up 4 bases and J gave up 6 bases, with 6 bases separating them. Germline V gene data show CDR1 as KGHSH and CDR2 as LQKENI.

The chain couples TRBV29-1 to TRBJ2-5; no definite D call. The ends were cut back, 6 bases at V and 2 bases at J, with 10 bases in the middle. CDR1 and CDR2 (germline): SQVTM, ANQGSEA. This CDR3 spans 12 amino acids. The CDR3 coding sequence is TGCAGCGTCCGATGGTCTCAAGAGACCCAGTACTTC. Translation gives CSVRWSQETQYF.

This clonotype appeared many times. This chain joins TRBV2 and TRBJ2-7; D gene unclear. The germline V gene encodes CDR1 SNHLY and CDR2 FYNNEI. This CDR3 has 15 amino acids. V lost 2 bases, J lost 0 bases, and 11 bases lay in between. CDR3 in amino acids: CASSESMGPSYEQYF. CDR3 nucleotides: TGTGCCAGCAGTGAATCTATGGGTCCCTCCTACGAGCAGTACTTC.